Shown below are 27 T cell receptor beta chains from a single sample sequenced in a study of blood T cell repertoires in COVID-19. Produced via immunoSEQ multiplex PCR; TCRdb's table is partial and in-frame only. The sample has tens of thousands of clones, 75% to 85% seen once. Source material: peripheral blood. These receptors came from a woman between 70 and 85 years old with acute or convalescent COVID-19.

The chain employs TRBV5-1 and TRBJ2-1, with 8 bases fitting TRBD2. The CDR3 covers 15 residues. V was clipped by 4 bases and J by 4 bases; unmatched bases: 7. CDR1 is SGHRS and CDR2 is YFSETQ in the germline V gene. CDR3 residues: CASSPLAGGYNEQFF. In DNA form, the CDR3 reads TGCGCCAGCAGCCCCCTTGCGGGGGGATACAATGAGCAGTTCTTC. The complete variable domain, with remaining parts taken from reference TRBV5-1 and TRBJ2-1, reads KAGVTQTPRYLIKTRGQQVTLSCSPISGHRSVSWYQQTPGQGLQFLFEYFSETQRNKGNFPGRFSGRQFSNSRSEMNVSTLELGDSALYLCASSPLAGGYNEQFFGPGTRLTVL.

This sequence joins TRBV5-5 and TRBJ2-1; D is possibly TRBD2 (5 bases). The CDR3 runs to 13 residues. Germline V lookup: CDR1 SGHKS, CDR2 YYEKEE (reference sequence). Between the trimmed V and J ends, which lost 4 bases and 9 bases, there was a span of 14 bases. In DNA form, the CDR3 reads TGTGCCAGCAGCACCACGGACTTATCTGAGCAGTTCTTC. Encoded protein: CASSTTDLSEQFF. The whole variable domain, remainder taken from reference TRBV5-5 and TRBJ2-1, is DAGVTQSPTHLIKTRGQQVTLRCSPISGHKSVSWYQQVLGQGPQFIFQYYEKEERGRGNFPDRFSARQFPNYSSELNVNALLLGDSALYLCASSTTDLSEQFFGPGTRLTVL.

The chain has TRBV5-4 and TRBJ2-5; 8 bases are a match to TRBD2. Germline loops: CDR1 SGHNT, CDR2 YYREEE (reference sequence). CDR3 length: 15 residues. Losses at the gene ends were 4 bases for V and 1 base for J; bases not matched to a gene: 6. CDR3 in amino acids: CASSLAAGVQETQYF. DNA of the CDR3: TGTGCCAGCAGCCTCGCAGCGGGGGTCCAAGAGACCCAGTACTTC.

The V call is TRBV27, the J call TRBJ2-7; 8 positions match TRBD2. In germline, CDR1 is MNHEY, CDR2 SMNVEV (reference sequence). There are 15 residues in the CDR3. Trimming at V came to 6 bases and at J to 5 bases, leaving 12 bases not matched to a gene. As DNA, the CDR3 is TGTGCCAGCAGCGATTTGCCGGGACTAGGGGACGAGCAGTACTTC. It is translated as CASSDLPGLGDEQYF.

This clone has only one observation. The V gene is TRBV19, the J gene TRBJ2-5; 10 bases are a match to TRBD1. V lost 6 bases to trimming and J lost 5 bases; unmatched junction nucleotides: 6. The germline V gene has CDR1 LNHDA and CDR2 SQIVND (reference sequence). The CDR3 extends over 14 amino acids. This chain's CDR3 is CASSDRGREETQYF. CDR3 bases: TGTGCCAGTAGCGACAGGGGGCGCGAGGAGACCCAGTACTTC. Filled out from reference TRBV19 and TRBJ2-5, the complete variable domain reads DGGITQSPKYLFRKEGQNVTLSCEQNLNHDAMYWYRQDPGQGLRLIYYSQIVNDFQKGDIAEGYSVSREKKESFPLTVTSAQKNPTAFYLCASSDRGREETQYFGPGTRLLVL.

This chain uses TRBV11-2 with TRBJ2-5; possible D gene TRBD2, 6 bases. The CDR3 has 14 amino acids. V lost 5 bases and J 5 bases, leaving 15 bases between the germline ends. CDR1 and CDR2 from the germline V gene are SGHAT and FQNNGV. The CDR3 spells CASSTTTSSETQYF. The DNA for the CDR3 is TGTGCCAGCAGCACCACGACTAGTTCGGAGACCCAGTACTTC. Looking up the rest from reference TRBV11-2 and TRBJ2-5 gives the full variable domain: EAGVAQSPRYKIIEKRQSVAFWCNPISGHATLYWYQQILGQGPKLLIQFQNNGVVDDSQLPKDRFSAERLKGVDSTLKIQPAKLEDSAVYLCASSTTTSSETQYFGPGTRLLVL.

V gene TRBV3-1 (or the pseudogene TRBV3-2) combines with J gene TRBJ2-4; tentatively, D is TRBD2 (7 bases). This CDR3 region has 15 residues. V was trimmed by 4 bases and J by 4 bases, leaving 14 bases between them. Germline values: CDR1 LGHDT, CDR2 YNNKEL (reference sequence). The DNA for the CDR3 is TGTGCCAGCAGCCTTCGGGGAGGGACAAAAAACATTCAGTACTTC. Its protein product is CASSLRGGTKNIQYF.

This sequence joins TRBV2 and TRBJ2-7; a weak D match, TRBD2 (5 bases). Looked up from germline, CDR1 is SNHLY and CDR2 is FYNNEI. V was clipped by 3 bases and J by 3 bases, with 12 bases between them. The CDR3 spans 14 residues. CDR3 nucleotides: TGTGCCAGCAGTGAGGACGGGATGGGCTACGAGCAGTACTTC. Amino acids: CASSEDGMGYEQYF. Drawing the rest from reference TRBV2 and TRBJ2-7, the complete variable domain is EPEVTQTPSHQVTQMGQEVILRCVPISNHLYFYWYRQILGQKVEFLVSFYNNEISEKSEIFDDQFSVERPDGSNFTLKIRSTKLEDSAMYFCASSEDGMGYEQYFGPGTRLTVT.

The V gene is TRBV4-1, the J gene TRBJ1-2, with D hard to call. V gave up 2 bases and J gave up 7 bases, with 8 bases separating them. The CDR3 consists of 12 residues. The germline CDR1 and CDR2 sequences are MGHRA and YSYEKL. Here the CDR3 reads CASSQPGRGYTF. The CDR3 bases are TGCGCCAGCAGCCAACCCGGTCGTGGCTACACCTTC.

This chain connects TRBV2 to TRBJ2-1, with 8 bases lining up with TRBD1. This CDR3 contains 13 residues. J was trimmed by 6 bases and V by 5 bases; bases with no gene match: 3. The germline V gene encodes CDR1 SNHLY and CDR2 FYNNEI. DNA for the CDR3: TGTGCCAGCAGTAGGACAGGGAGCAATGAGCAGTTCTTC. Its protein is CASSRTGSNEQFF.

This chain uses TRBV6-5 with TRBJ2-1; 11 bases match TRBD1. The CDR3 length is 15 residues. The V and J ends lost 6 bases and 2 bases, in that order; junction bases with no gene match: 3. From germline, CDR1 is MNHEY and CDR2 SVGAGI. CDR3 loop: CASSGTGGAYNEQFF. The CDR3 coding sequence is TGTGCCAGCAGCGGGACAGGGGGGGCCTACAATGAGCAGTTCTTC.

The gene calls are TRBV9 and TRBJ1-2; 7 bases agree with TRBD1. The CDR3 loop spans 14 amino acids. Trimming took 3 bases from V and 2 from J; bases not matched to a gene: 4. Germline CDR1 reads SGDLS; CDR2 reads YYNGEE. The CDR3 here is CASSATTGNYGYTF. CDR3 nucleotides: TGTGCCAGCAGCGCAACGACAGGGAACTATGGCTACACCTTC.

V is TRBV5-1 and J is TRBJ2-3; 9 bases agree with TRBD2. The ends lost 4 bases at V and 5 bases at J; junction bases unmatched: 5. CDR1 and CDR2 from the germline V gene are SGHRS and YFSETQ. This CDR3 comprises 14 residues. The CDR3 loop is CASSDSGSLDTQYF. CDR3 coding DNA: TGCGCCAGCAGCGATAGCGGGAGTTTAGATACGCAGTATTTT.

V gene TRBV5-4 combines with J gene TRBJ2-5; 13 positions match TRBD2. Trimming cost V 0 bases and J 4 bases; bases outside gene matches: 3. This CDR3 has 16 amino acids. Germline CDR1 reads SGHNT; CDR2 reads YYREEE (reference sequence). In DNA, the CDR3 is TGTGCCAGCAGCTTGGTACTAGCGGGGGGGGGAGAGACCCAGTACTTC. This translates into CASSLVLAGGGETQYF.

The V call is TRBV6-5, the J call TRBJ2-5; TRBD1 matches 10 bases. CDR3 length: 14 amino acids. Germline CDR1 MNHEY, CDR2 SVGAGI. The J segment lost 5 bases and the V segment lost 7 bases, leaving 7 bases of the junction unmatched. For the CDR3, the DNA is TGTGCCAGCAATCCGGGACAGGGGTGGGAGACCCAGTACTTC. Residues: CASNPGQGWETQYF.

V gene TRBV4-2 combines with J gene TRBJ2-3; 7 positions match TRBD1. Unmatched junction bases numbered 6, after V lost 0 bases and J lost 0 bases. The CDR3 has 17 amino acids. Looked up from germline, CDR1 is LGHNA and CDR2 is YNFKEQ. The CDR3 bases are TGTGCCAGCAGCCAAGACCCGACAGGGATTAGCACAGATACGCAGTATTTT. Translated, it gives CASSQDPTGISTDTQYF.

The J gene is TRBJ1-5, the V gene TRBV6-6; TRBD1 might be the D (6 bases). Germline CDR1 is MNHNY and CDR2 is SVGAGI (reference sequence). The length of the CDR3 is 16 residues. The V end lost 2 bases, the J end lost 2 bases, and 13 bases lay between the germline ends. As DNA, the CDR3 is TGTGCCAGCAGTTACGGGGGCCCCGGGGGCAATCAGCCCCAGCATTTT. Translated: CASSYGGPGGNQPQHF.

This chain joins TRBV10-3 and TRBJ2-5; 7 positions match TRBD1. The CDR3 contains 14 residues. The germline gives CDR1 ENHRY, CDR2 SYGVKD. The trim removed 5 bases at V and 0 bases at J, leaving 3 bases unmatched. The CDR3 nucleotides are TGTGCCATCAGTACGGGACAGTACCAAGAGACCCAGTACTTC. Its translation: CAISTGQYQETQYF.

This sequence joins TRBV5-6 and TRBJ1-1, with 8 bases matching TRBD1. Per germline, CDR1 SGHDT and CDR2 YYEEEE. J was trimmed by 5 bases and V by 4 bases; bases with no gene match: 4. This CDR3 region has 13 residues. The CDR3 DNA sequence: TGTGCCAGCAGCCCGGACAGGGTTACTGAAGCTTTCTTT. It codes for CASSPDRVTEAFF.

This clone was recorded only once. This chain joins TRBV21-1 and TRBJ2-7; the table names TRBD2, a call not compared with the DNA. TRBV21-1 is classified as a pseudogene. The CDR3 has 15 amino acids. The CDR3 DNA reads TGTGCCAGCAGCAAAGTGAGGGAGAGAACCTACGAGCAGTACTTC. Its translation: CASSKVRERTYEQYF.

This chain joins TRBV21-1 and TRBJ2-7; the table's TRBD2 call for D was not verified on the DNA. TRBV21-1 is shown as a pseudogene. This CDR3 comprises 19 residues. CDR3 residues: CASSLRKRTSGGAWDEQYF. CDR3 bases: TGTGCCAGCAGCCTTCGAAAACGGACTAGCGGGGGGGCTTGGGACGAGCAGTACTTC.

This clone was picked up one time. The V and J genes are TRBV19 and TRBJ2-4; 10 bases line up with TRBD2. Unmatched junction bases numbered 5, after V lost 5 bases and J lost 7 bases. This CDR3 is built from 14 residues. The germline CDR1 and CDR2 sequences are LNHDA and SQIVND (reference sequence). The CDR3 protein is CASSELAGINIQYF. The CDR3, as DNA: TGTGCCAGTAGTGAACTAGCGGGAATCAACATTCAGTACTTC. Full variable domain (missing parts from reference TRBV19 and TRBJ2-4): DGGITQSPKYLFRKEGQNVTLSCEQNLNHDAMYWYRQDPGQGLRLIYYSQIVNDFQKGDIAEGYSVSREKKESFPLTVTSAQKNPTAFYLCASSELAGINIQYFGAGTRLSVL.

This chain uses TRBV6-5 with TRBJ2-7; 12 bases map to TRBD2. Germline CDR1 MNHEY, CDR2 SVGAGI. This CDR3 has 15 amino acids. With V trimmed by 0 bases and J by 5 bases, 2 bases remained unmatched. The CDR3 here is CASSYSRTSGNEQYF. As DNA, the CDR3 is TGTGCCAGCAGTTACTCGAGGACTAGCGGGAACGAGCAGTACTTC.

V and J are TRBV12-3 or TRBV12-4 and TRBJ2-3; possibly TRBD2 for D (6 bases). This CDR3 region has 12 residues. Trimming stripped 5 bases from V and 5 bases from J, with 8 bases between. In DNA form, the CDR3 reads TGTGCCAGCAGTCGACTAGGAGATACGCAGTATTTT. Translating gives CASSRLGDTQYF.

V usage is TRBV7-8 and J usage is TRBJ2-3, with 7 nucleotides matching TRBD2. The CDR3 runs to 15 residues. Trimming removed 3 bases from V and 1 base from J; junction bases left unmatched: 4. CDR1 is SGHVS, CDR2 FQNEAQ, per germline. The CDR3 protein is CASSFRSGGTDTQYF. DNA of the CDR3: TGTGCCAGCAGCTTTAGAAGCGGGGGCACAGATACGCAGTATTTT.

This clone was seen a handful of times. The J gene is TRBJ2-2, the V gene TRBV5-6; 10 bases line up with TRBD2. Germline V lookup: CDR1 SGHDT, CDR2 YYEEEE. V shed 0 bases and J 4 bases; nucleotides not matched to a gene: 3. This CDR3 comprises 16 residues. CDR3 bases: TGTGCCAGCAGCTTGGACCAGCGGGGGGGCACCGGGGAGCTGTTTTTT. This gives the protein CASSLDQRGGTGELFF.

The chain employs TRBV3-1 (or the pseudogene TRBV3-2) and TRBJ2-2; 11 positions match TRBD2. V was pared by 2 bases and J by 2 bases, with 1 base of the junction left unmatched. The CDR3 sequence is 16 residues long. The germline CDR1 and CDR2 sequences are LGHDT and YNNKEL (reference sequence). The CDR3 protein is CASSQLAGGNTGELFF. In DNA, the CDR3 is TGTGCCAGCAGCCAACTAGCGGGGGGTAACACCGGGGAGCTGTTTTTT.